This T cell receptor beta chain was captured by sequencing in a study of blood T cells in healthy people across ages. Trimming stripped 7 bases from V and 4 bases from J, with 12 bases between. The CDR3 has 13 amino acids. Germline CDR1 and CDR2: SGHRS and YFSETQ. This clonotype was recorded a few times. Using a J-beta primer mix together with a sample-barcoded 5' primer, a second PCR was run for about 7 to 12 cycles. Using its own MiXCR run on the 5' RACE reads, TCRdb lists one record per CDR3 protein. The table lists approximately 1,700,000 distinct CDR3 sequences, more than 35% of them singletons. Sequencing was carried out using blood. The receptor comes from a human donor in good health. The V and J genes are TRBV5-1 and TRBJ2-1; D unresolved. CDR3 DNA: TGCGCCAGCCGTACGGAGCCATACAATGAGCAGTTCTTC. Protein product: CASRTEPYNEQFF. The complete variable domain, with remaining parts taken from reference TRBV5-1 and TRBJ2-1, reads KAGVTQTPRYLIKTRGQQVTLSCSPISGHRSVSWYQQTPGQGLQFLFEYFSETQRNKGNFPGRFSGRQFSNSRSEMNVSTLELGDSALYLCASRTEPYNEQFFGPGTRLTVL.